This T cell receptor (beta chain) was captured by sequencing in a study of metastatic and nonmetastatic thyroid tumors. At the level of the study: Repertoire comparison spanned blood and tumor or nodule tissue of malignant and benign thyroid patients. The study, taken as a whole, reports: Significantly greater TCR beta diversity was reportedly found in malignant thyroid tumors than in benign nodules (in blood and tumor).

Methods used by the authors: A papillary thyroid cancer distant-metastasis classifier was built from CDR3 differences across clinicopathological groups. TCRdb reanalyzed the PCR reads with MiXCR. The V and J calls were not made by the authors but by TCRdb's processing. The table records about 21,000 clones, roughly 27% of them present only once. Before thyroid surgery, none of the patients had received any treatment. The J segment lost 2 bases and the V segment lost 6 bases, leaving 16 bases of the junction unmatched. The germline V gene has CDR1 SGHVS and CDR2 FQNEAQ. The CDR3 extends over 18 amino acids. In its sample, this clone is medium-sized (0.01 to 0.1%). Its antigen is unidentified.

This sequence was found in a male donor with papillary thyroid cancer or a benign thyroid nodule (not recorded which). Some clones in this sample may be carry-over from other donors' samples. This chain connects TRBV7-8 to TRBJ2-7; TRBD1 matches at 10 bases. Input material: tumor tissue. The DNA of the CDR3 is TGTGCCAGCAGTTCCGGGACAGGGGCTGCTAGCGCTACCTACGAGCAGTACTTC. It translates to CASSSGTGAASATYEQYF. The full variable domain, with the rest looked up from reference TRBV7-8 and TRBJ2-7, is GAGVSQSPRYKVAKRGQDVALRCDPISGHVSLFWYQQALGQGPEFLTYFQNEAQLDKSGLPSDRFFAERPEGSVSTLKIQRTQQEDSAVYLCASSSGTGAASATYEQYFGPGTRLTVT.